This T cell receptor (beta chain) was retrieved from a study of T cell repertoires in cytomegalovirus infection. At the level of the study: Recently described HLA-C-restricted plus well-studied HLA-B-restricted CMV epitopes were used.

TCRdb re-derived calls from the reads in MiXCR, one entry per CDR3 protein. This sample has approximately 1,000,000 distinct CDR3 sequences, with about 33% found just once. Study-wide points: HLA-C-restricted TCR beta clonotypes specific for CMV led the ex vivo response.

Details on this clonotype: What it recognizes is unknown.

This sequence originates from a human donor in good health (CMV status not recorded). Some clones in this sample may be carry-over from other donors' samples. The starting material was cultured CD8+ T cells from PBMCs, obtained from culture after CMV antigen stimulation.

CDR3 residues: CASSQDESQPQHF. As DNA, the CDR3 is TGCGCCAGCAGCCAAGACGAGAGTCAGCCCCAGCATTTT. V gene TRBV4-1 combines with J gene TRBJ1-5; no firm D call. The CDR3 is 13 residues long. CDR1 and CDR2 (germline): MGHRA, YSYEKL. V shed 0 bases and J shed 6 bases, with 6 bases lying between them.